These 20 T cell receptor beta chains were all obtained from the same sample, sequenced in a study of preoperative IRX-2 immunotherapy in early breast cancer. Treatment meaning: preoperative locoregional IRX-2 cytokine immunotherapy. The table came from immunoSEQ multiplex PCR; TCRdb's copy has only in-frame clones and leaves some out. The sample has approximately 34,000 clones; 90% to 95% are singletons. Sampling was conducted from a patient treated with IRX-2 immunotherapy. The receptor set was obtained from a human donor with breast cancer.

This clone showed up just once. J is TRBJ2-7 and V is TRBV29-1, with D hard to call. The CDR3 runs to 12 residues. Looked up from germline, CDR1 is SQVTM and CDR2 is ANQGSEA. The V end was cut by 1 base, the J end by 4 bases, with 8 bases between. The CDR3 sequence is CSVEVRAYEQYF. CDR3 DNA sequence: TGCAGCGTTGAAGTAAGGGCTTACGAGCAGTACTTC.

V gene TRBV7-9 combines with J gene TRBJ2-7; D is undetermined. The length of the CDR3 is 12 residues. The germline V and J ends were trimmed by 5 bases and 6 bases, with 11 bases remaining between them. Germline lookup yields CDR1 SEHNR and CDR2 FQNEAQ (reference sequence). CDR3 coding DNA: TGTGCCAGCAGCCCCGGCCGAGTCGAGCAGTACTTC. Translating it yields CASSPGRVEQYF.

This sequence joins TRBV9 and TRBJ2-7, with D possibly TRBD1 on 6 matching bases. Trimming pared 4 bases from V and 6 bases from J, leaving 14 bases between. Per germline, CDR1 SGDLS and CDR2 YYNGEE. The CDR3 is made up of 13 amino acids. CDR3 sequence: CASSPQGRAEQYF. The CDR3 region has the DNA TGTGCCAGCAGCCCCCAGGGGCGGGCCGAGCAGTACTTC.

V usage is TRBV6-6 and J usage is TRBJ2-7; the match to TRBD2 covers 8 bases. The CDR3 is 12 amino acids. The germline V gene encodes CDR1 MNHNY and CDR2 SVGAGI (reference sequence). The junction had 5 bases not matched to a gene; V was cut back by 6 bases and J by 7 bases. CDR3 coding DNA: TGTGCCAGCAGCCTCGTAGCGGGGGAGCAGTACTTC. Its translation is CASSLVAGEQYF.

This chain joins TRBV28 and TRBJ1-4, with 8 bases matching TRBD1. From germline, CDR1 is MDHEN and CDR2 SYDVKM. The CDR3 length is 17 residues. The trim removed 7 bases at V and 5 bases at J, leaving 15 bases unmatched. CDR3 nucleotide sequence: TGTGCCAGCACTCTCGTCGGCAGGGGGCGGGGGAATGAAAAACTGTTTTTT. Translation: CASTLVGRGRGNEKLFF.

The rearrangement uses TRBV7-2 and TRBJ2-3, with 10 bases fitting TRBD2. Germline V gene data show CDR1 as SGHTA and CDR2 as FQGNSA. The trim removed 5 bases at V and 5 bases at J, leaving 13 bases unmatched. This CDR3 region has 17 residues. DNA for the CDR3: TGTGCCAGCAGCCCCTCAGGATACAGCGGGGGGGAAGATACGCAGTATTTT. It codes for CASSPSGYSGGEDTQYF. Supplemented by reference TRBV7-2 and TRBJ2-3, the full variable domain reads GAGVSQSPSNKVTEKGKDVELRCDPISGHTALYWYRQSLGQGLEFLIYFQGNSAPDKSGLPSDRFSAERTGGSVSTLTIQRTQQEDSAVYLCASSPSGYSGGEDTQYFGPGTRLTVL.

In its sample, this clone was seen once. The CDR3 DNA is TGTGCCAGCTCCCCTTTAGGGACAGGGCAGTTCTTC. Its translation is CASSPLGTGQFF. The J gene is TRBJ2-1, the V gene TRBV18, with 8 bases lining up with TRBD1. With V trimmed by 6 bases and J by 12 bases, 7 bases remained unmatched. There are 12 residues in the CDR3. Germline values: CDR1 KGHSH, CDR2 LQKENI.

The genes are TRBV27 and TRBJ1-1, with a weak D call TRBD1 (5 bases). The CDR3 totals 13 residues. Germline V gene data show CDR1 as MNHEY and CDR2 as SMNVEV (reference sequence). With 2 bases removed from V and 7 bases from J, the gap between germline ends came to 11 bases. As DNA, the CDR3 is TGTGCCAGCAGTTTAACCCGACAGTTTGAAGCTTTCTTT. This sequence encodes CASSLTRQFEAFF.

V gene TRBV4-1 combines with J gene TRBJ2-1, with D perhaps assigned TRBD1 or TRBD2 (6 bases each). V was trimmed by 4 bases and J by 6 bases, leaving 19 bases between them. Per germline, CDR1 MGHRA and CDR2 YSYEKL. This CDR3 contains 16 residues. The CDR3 sequence is CASSPGGTKLTNEQFF. The CDR3 DNA reads as TGCGCCAGCAGCCCCGGGGGCACAAAACTAACCAATGAGCAGTTCTTC.

The genes are TRBV2 and TRBJ2-7, with D uncertain. Trimming cost V 6 bases and J 2 bases, with 5 bases left between them. There are 11 residues in the CDR3. The germline gives CDR1 SNHLY, CDR2 FYNNEI. The CDR3 loop is CASRHTYEQYF. The CDR3 DNA reads as TGTGCCAGCAGACATACCTACGAGCAGTACTTC.

V usage is TRBV20-1 and J usage is TRBJ1-6, with unresolved D. This CDR3 is 11 amino acids long. V lost 8 bases and J 7 bases, leaving 9 bases between the germline ends. Germline V gene data show CDR1 as DFQATT and CDR2 as SNEGSKA (reference sequence). In nucleotides, the CDR3 is TGCAGTACGGGTGTGAATTCACCCCTCCACTTT. Translating it yields CSTGVNSPLHF.

V usage is TRBV5-4 and J usage is TRBJ1-3; 10 positions match TRBD1. The germline gives CDR1 SGHNT, CDR2 YYREEE (reference sequence). The CDR3 totals 16 residues. The ends lost 4 bases at V and 4 bases at J; junction bases unmatched: 8. Here the CDR3 reads CASSPRPGQGGNTIYF. The DNA for the CDR3 is TGTGCCAGCAGCCCCCGCCCGGGACAGGGGGGAAACACCATATATTTT.

The chain is built from TRBV9 and TRBJ1-5, with a possible D match to TRBD1 (5 bases). In germline, CDR1 is SGDLS, CDR2 YYNGEE. The CDR3 extends over 13 amino acids. Trimming left V 3 bases short and J 5 bases short, with 9 bases between. CDR3 residues: CASSEGGDQPQHF. The CDR3, as DNA: TGTGCCAGCAGCGAGGGAGGGGATCAGCCCCAGCATTTT. The entire variable domain, with the rest obtained from reference TRBV9 and TRBJ1-5, is as follows: DSGVTQTPKHLITATGQRVTLRCSPRSGDLSVYWYQQSLDQGLQFLIQYYNGEERAKGNILERFSAQQFPDLHSELNLSSLELGDSALYFCASSEGGDQPQHFGDGTRLSIL.

This chain links TRBV9 with TRBJ2-1; the D gene is possibly TRBD2 (5 bases). Germline lookup yields CDR1 SGDLS and CDR2 YYNGEE. This CDR3 contains 16 residues. V lost 4 bases and J 5 bases, leaving 19 bases between the germline ends. The CDR3 loop is CASSPRVLESHNEQFF. The DNA for the CDR3 is TGTGCCAGCAGCCCGCGGGTTTTGGAATCCCACAATGAGCAGTTCTTC.

The chain employs TRBV23-1 and TRBJ1-5; D may be TRBD1 (5 bases). TRBV23-1 is reported as an ORF; its role is uncertain. This CDR3 comprises 16 residues. Trimming left V 0 bases short and J 2 bases short, with 11 bases between. The CDR3, as DNA: TGCGCCAGCAGTCAATCGGGACGGAACGGCAATCAGCCCCAGCATTTT. Protein sequence: CASSQSGRNGNQPQHF.

The gene calls are TRBV5-1 and TRBJ2-5; TRBD1 agrees at 10 bases. The end of the DNA fits TRBJ2-7 better, so the J call may be wrong. Germline values: CDR1 SGHRS, CDR2 YFSETQ. The CDR3 runs to 16 residues. The CDR3 is CASSPGGQGSSYEQYF. CDR3 coding DNA: TGCGCCAGCAGCCCTGGGGGACAGGGGAGTTCCTACGAGCAGTACTTC.

The gene calls are TRBV6-5 and TRBJ2-5, with 10 nucleotides matching TRBD1. The germline CDR1 and CDR2 sequences are MNHEY and SVGAGI. V was pared by 6 bases and J by 5 bases, with 9 bases of the junction left unmatched. The CDR3 is 15 residues long. CDR3 DNA: TGTGCCAGCAGCCCAGACAGGGGGCGGCAGGAGACCCAGTACTTC. It yields the protein CASSPDRGRQETQYF.

The rearrangement links TRBV18 to TRBJ2-7, with 10 bases lining up with TRBD1. V shed 3 bases, J shed 3 bases, and the junction held 5 bases outside the gene matches. The CDR3 covers 15 residues. CDR1 is KGHSH and CDR2 is LQKENI in the germline V gene. The CDR3 loop is CASSPRTGGNYEQYF. DNA for the CDR3: TGTGCCAGCTCACCTCGGACAGGGGGTAACTACGAGCAGTACTTC.

The V call is TRBV5-6, the J call TRBJ2-2; 13 bases match TRBD2. The CDR3 sequence is 15 residues long. V gave up 2 bases and J gave up 6 bases; unmatched junction bases: 1. Germline assignment: CDR1 SGHDT and CDR2 YYEEEE. CDR3 in amino acids: CASSFGLAGAGELFF. In nucleotides, the CDR3 is TGTGCCAGCAGCTTCGGACTAGCGGGAGCCGGGGAGCTGTTTTTT.

The chain carries TRBV13 and TRBJ2-3; tentative D call: TRBD2 (5 bases). The V gene's germline CDR1 is PRHDT and CDR2 FYEKMQ (reference sequence). The CDR3 runs 14 residues. V dropped 4 bases and J dropped 6 bases, with 14 bases sitting between them. In DNA form, the CDR3 reads TGTGCCAGCAGCTCCGGACTGGGGTGGGATACGCAGTATTTT. Its translation: CASSSGLGWDTQYF.